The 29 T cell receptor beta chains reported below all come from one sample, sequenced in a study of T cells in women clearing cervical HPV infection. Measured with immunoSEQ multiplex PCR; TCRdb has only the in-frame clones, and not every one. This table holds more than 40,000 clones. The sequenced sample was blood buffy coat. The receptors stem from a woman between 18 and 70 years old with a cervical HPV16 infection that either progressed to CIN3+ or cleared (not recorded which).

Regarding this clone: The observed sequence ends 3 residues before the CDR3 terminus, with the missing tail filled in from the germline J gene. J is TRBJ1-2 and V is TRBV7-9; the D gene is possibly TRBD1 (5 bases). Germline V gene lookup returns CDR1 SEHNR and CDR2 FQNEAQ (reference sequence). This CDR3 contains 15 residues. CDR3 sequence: CASSPGLPPTDTYTF. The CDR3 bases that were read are TGTGCCAGCAGCCCGGGACTTCCTCCCACAGATACC.

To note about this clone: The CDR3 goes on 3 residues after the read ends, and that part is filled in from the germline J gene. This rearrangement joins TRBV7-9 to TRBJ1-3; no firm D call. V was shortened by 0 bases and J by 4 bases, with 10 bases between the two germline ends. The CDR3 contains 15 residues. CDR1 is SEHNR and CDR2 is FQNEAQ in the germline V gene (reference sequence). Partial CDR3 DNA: TGTGCCAGCAGCTTAGCGCTGGCCCTGGGAAACACC. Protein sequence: CASSLALALGNT. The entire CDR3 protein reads CASSLALALGNTIYF.

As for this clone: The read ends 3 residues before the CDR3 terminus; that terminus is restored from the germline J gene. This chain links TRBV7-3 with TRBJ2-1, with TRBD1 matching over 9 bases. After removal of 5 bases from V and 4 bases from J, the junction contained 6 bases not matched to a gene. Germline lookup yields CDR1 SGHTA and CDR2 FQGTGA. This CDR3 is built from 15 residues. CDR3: CASSRGTGSYNEQFF. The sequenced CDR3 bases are TGTGCCAGCAGCCGCGGGACAGGGTCGTACAATGAG.

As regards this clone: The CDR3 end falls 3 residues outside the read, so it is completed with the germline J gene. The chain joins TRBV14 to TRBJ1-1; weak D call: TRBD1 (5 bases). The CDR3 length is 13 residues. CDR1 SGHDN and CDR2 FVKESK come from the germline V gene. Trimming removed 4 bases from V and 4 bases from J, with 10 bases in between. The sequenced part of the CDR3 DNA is TGTGCCAGCAGCCGGGCAGGGAGCACTGAA. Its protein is CASSRAGSTE. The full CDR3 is CASSRAGSTEAFF.

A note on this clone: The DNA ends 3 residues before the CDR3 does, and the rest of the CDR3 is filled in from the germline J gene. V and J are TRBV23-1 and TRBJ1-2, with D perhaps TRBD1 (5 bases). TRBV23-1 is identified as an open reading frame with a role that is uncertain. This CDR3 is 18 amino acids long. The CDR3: CASSQSPLPKGISDDYTF. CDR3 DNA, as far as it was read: TGCGCCAGCAGTCAATCGCCTCTACCCAAGGGGATATCGGACGAC.

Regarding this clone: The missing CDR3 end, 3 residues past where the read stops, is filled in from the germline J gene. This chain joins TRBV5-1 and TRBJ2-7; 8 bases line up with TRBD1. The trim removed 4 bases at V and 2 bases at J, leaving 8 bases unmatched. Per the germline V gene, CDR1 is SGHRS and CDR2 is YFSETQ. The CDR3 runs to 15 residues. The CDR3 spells CASSPTGGSTYEQYF. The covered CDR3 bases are TGCGCCAGCAGCCCAACAGGGGGATCGACCTACGAG.

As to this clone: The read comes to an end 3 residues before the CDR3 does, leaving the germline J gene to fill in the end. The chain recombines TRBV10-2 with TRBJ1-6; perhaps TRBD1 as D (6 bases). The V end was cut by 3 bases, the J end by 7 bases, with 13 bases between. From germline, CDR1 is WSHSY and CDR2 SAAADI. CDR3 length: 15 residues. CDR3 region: CASSDAGTPNSPLHF. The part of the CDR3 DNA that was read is TGCGCCAGCAGTGACGCCGGGACACCAAATTCACCC.

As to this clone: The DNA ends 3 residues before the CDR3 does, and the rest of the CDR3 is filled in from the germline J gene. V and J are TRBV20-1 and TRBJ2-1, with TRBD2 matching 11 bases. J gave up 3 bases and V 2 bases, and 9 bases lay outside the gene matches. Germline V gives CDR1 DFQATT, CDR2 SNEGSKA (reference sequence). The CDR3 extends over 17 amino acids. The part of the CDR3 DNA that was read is TGCAGTGCTAGACCCCCTAGCGGGGGGCCTATCTACAATGAG. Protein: CSARPPSGGPIYNE. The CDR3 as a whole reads CSARPPSGGPIYNEQFF.

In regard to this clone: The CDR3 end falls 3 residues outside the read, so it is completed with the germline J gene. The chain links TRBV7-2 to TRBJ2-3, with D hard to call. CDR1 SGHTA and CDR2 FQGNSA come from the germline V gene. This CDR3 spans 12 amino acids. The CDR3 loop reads CASSFSNQPQYF. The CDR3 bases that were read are TGTGCCAGCAGCTTTAGCAATCAGCCG.

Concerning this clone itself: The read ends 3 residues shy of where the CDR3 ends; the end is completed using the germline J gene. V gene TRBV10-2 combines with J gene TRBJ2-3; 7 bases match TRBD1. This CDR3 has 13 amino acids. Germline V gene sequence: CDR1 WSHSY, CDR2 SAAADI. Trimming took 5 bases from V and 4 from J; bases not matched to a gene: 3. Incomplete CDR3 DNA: TGCGCCAGCAGTAAAACAGGGGCAGATACG. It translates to CASSKTGADT. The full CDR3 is CASSKTGADTQYF.

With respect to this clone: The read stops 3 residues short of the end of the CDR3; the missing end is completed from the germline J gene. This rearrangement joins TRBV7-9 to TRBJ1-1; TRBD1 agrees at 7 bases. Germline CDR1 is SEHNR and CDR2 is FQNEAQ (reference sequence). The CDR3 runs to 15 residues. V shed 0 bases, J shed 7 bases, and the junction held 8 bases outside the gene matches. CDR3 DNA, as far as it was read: TGTGCCAGCAGCTTAGCGCTGACAGGGTCCAATGAA. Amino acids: CASSLALTGSNE. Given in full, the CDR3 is CASSLALTGSNEAFF.

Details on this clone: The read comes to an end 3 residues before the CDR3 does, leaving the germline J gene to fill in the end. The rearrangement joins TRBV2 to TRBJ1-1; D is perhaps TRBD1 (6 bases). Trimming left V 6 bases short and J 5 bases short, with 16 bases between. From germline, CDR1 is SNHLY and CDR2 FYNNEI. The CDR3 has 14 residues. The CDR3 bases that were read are TGTGCCAGCAGCTTCCCAGGGAGGGGGACTGAA. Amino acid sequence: CASSFPGRGTE. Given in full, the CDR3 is CASSFPGRGTEAFF.

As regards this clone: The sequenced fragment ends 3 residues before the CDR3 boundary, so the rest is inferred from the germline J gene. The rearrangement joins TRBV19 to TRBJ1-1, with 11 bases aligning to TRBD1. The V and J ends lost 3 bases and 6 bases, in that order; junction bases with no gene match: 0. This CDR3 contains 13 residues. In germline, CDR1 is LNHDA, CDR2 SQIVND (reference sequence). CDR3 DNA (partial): TGTGCCAGTAGTATGGGACAGGGGGCTGAA. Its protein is CASSMGQGAE. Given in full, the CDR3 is CASSMGQGAEAFF.

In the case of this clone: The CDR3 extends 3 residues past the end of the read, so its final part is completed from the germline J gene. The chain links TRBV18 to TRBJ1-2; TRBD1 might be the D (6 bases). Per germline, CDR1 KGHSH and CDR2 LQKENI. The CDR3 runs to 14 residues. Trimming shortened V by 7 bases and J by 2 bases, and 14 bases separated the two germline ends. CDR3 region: CASFPTGSNYGYTF. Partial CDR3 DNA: TGTGCCAGCTTTCCGACAGGCAGCAACTATGGC.

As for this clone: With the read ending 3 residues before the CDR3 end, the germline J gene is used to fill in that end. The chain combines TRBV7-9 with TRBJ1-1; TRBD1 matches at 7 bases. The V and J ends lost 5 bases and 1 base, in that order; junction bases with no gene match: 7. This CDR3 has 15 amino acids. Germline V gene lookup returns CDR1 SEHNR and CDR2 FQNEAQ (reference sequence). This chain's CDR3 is CASSRLRQGNTEAFF. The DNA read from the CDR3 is TGTGCCAGCAGCCGACTGAGACAGGGGAACACTGAA.

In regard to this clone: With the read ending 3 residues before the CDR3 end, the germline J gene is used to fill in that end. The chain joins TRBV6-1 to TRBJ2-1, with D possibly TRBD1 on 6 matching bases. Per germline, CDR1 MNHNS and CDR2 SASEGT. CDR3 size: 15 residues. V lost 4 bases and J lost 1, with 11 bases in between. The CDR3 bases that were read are TGTGCCAGCAGTGCCACAGGGCAATCCTACAATGAG. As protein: CASSATGQSYNE. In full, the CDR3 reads CASSATGQSYNEQFF.

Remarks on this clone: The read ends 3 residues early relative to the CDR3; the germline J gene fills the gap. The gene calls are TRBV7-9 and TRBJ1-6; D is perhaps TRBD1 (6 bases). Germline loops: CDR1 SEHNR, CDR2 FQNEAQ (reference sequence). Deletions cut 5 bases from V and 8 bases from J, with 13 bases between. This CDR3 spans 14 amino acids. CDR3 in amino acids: CASSGRQEDSPLHF. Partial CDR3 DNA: TGTGCCAGCAGCGGCCGACAGGAGGATTCACCC. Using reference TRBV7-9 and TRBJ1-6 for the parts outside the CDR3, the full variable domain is DTGVSQNPRHKITKRGQNVTFRCDPISEHNRLYWYRQTLGQGPEFLTYFQNEAQLEKSRLLSDRFSAERPKGSFSTLEIQRTEQGDSAMYLCASSGRQEDSPLHFGNGTRLTVT.

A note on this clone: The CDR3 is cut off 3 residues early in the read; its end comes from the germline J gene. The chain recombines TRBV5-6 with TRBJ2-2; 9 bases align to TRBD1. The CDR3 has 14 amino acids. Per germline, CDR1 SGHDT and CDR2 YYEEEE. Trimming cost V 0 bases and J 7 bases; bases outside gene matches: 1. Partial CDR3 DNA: TGTGCCAGCAGCTTGGGACAGGGGGGCGGGGAG. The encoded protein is CASSLGQGGGE. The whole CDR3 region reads CASSLGQGGGELFF.

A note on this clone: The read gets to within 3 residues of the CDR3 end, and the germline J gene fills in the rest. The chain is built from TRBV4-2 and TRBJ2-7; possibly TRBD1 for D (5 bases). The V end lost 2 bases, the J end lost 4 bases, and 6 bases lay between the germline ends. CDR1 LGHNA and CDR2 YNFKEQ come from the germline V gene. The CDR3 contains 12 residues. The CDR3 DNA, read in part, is TGTGCCAGCAGCCAAAGGGGATACGAG. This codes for CASSQRGYE. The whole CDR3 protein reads CASSQRGYEQYF.

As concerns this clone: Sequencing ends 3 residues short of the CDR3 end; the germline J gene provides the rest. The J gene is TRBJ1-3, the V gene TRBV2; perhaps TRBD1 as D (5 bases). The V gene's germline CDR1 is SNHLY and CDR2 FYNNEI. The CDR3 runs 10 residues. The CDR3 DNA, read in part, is TGTGCCAGCGGGGGTCGGGGG. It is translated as CASGGRG. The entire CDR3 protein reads CASGGRGIYF.

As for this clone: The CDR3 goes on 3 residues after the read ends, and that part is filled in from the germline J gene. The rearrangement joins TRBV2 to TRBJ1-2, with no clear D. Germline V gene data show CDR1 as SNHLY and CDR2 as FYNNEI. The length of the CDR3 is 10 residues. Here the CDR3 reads CASSDSDYTF. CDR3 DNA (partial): TGTGCCAGCAGTGATAGCGAC.

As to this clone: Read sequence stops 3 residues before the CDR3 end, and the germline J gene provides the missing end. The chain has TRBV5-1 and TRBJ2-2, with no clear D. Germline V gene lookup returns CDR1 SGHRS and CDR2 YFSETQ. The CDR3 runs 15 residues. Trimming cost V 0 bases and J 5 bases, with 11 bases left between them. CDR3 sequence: CASSLDGTGTGELFF. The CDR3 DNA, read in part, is TGCGCCAGCAGCTTGGATGGAACCGGGACCGGGGAG.

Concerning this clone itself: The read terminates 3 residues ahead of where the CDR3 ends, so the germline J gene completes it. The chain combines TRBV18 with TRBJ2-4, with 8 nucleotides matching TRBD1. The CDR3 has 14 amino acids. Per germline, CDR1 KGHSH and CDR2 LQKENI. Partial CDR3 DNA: TGTGCCAGCTCACCACCGGCAGGGGGCTATGGT. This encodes CASSPPAGGYG. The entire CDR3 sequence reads CASSPPAGGYGQYF.

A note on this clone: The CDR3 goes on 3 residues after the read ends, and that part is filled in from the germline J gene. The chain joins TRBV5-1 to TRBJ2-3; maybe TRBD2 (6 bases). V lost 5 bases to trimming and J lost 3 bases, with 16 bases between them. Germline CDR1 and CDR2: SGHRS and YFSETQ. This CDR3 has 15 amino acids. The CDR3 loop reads CASRYISGRTDTQYF. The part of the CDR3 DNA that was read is TGCGCCAGCAGATATATTAGCGGTAGGACAGATACG.

The CDR3 reads CASSPLLQETQYF. Incomplete CDR3 DNA: TGTGCCAGCTCACCACTCCTCCAAGAGACC. The V gene is TRBV18, the J gene TRBJ2-5; no clear D gene. The read stops 3 residues short of the end of the CDR3; the missing end is completed from the germline J gene. Germline V CDR1 and CDR2: KGHSH, LQKENI. V was pared by 1 base and J by 1 base, with 4 bases between. The CDR3 is made up of 13 amino acids.

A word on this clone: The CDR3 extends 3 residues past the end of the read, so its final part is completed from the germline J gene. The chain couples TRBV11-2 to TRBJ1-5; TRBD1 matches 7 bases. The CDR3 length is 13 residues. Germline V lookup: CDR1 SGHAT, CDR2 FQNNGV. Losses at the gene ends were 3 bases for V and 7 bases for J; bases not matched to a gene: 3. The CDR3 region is CASSLGQKQPQHF. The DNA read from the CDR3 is TGTGCCAGCAGCTTGGGACAGAAACAGCCC. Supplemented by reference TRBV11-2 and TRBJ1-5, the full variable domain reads EAGVAQSPRYKIIEKRQSVAFWCNPISGHATLYWYQQILGQGPKLLIQFQNNGVVDDSQLPKDRFSAERLKGVDSTLKIQPAKLEDSAVYLCASSLGQKQPQHFGDGTRLSIL.

CDR3 bases read: TGTGCCAGTAGCCACAGGGCCAGGGCCTCCTACGAG. It specifies CASSHRARASYE. The whole CDR3 is CASSHRARASYEQYF. This rearrangement joins TRBV19 to TRBJ2-7, with TRBD1 as a possible D gene (6 bases). The CDR3 end lies 3 residues beyond the end of the read and is filled in from the germline J gene. The CDR3 spans 15 residues. V lost 6 bases and J lost 0, with 15 bases in between. The germline V gene has CDR1 LNHDA and CDR2 SQIVND (reference sequence). Using reference TRBV19 and TRBJ2-7 for the parts outside the CDR3, the full variable domain is DGGITQSPKYLFRKEGQNVTLSCEQNLNHDAMYWYRQDPGQGLRLIYYSQIVNDFQKGDIAEGYSVSREKKESFPLTVTSAQKNPTAFYLCASSHRARASYEQYFGPGTRLTVT.

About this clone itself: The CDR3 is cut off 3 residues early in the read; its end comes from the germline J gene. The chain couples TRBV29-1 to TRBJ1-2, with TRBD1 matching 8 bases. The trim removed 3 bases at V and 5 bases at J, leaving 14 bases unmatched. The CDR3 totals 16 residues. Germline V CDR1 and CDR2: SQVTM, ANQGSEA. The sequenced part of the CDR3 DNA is TGCAGCGTTGAGGGGGGGACAGGCCCCCCGTGGTATGGC. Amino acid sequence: CSVEGGTGPPWYG. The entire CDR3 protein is CSVEGGTGPPWYGYTF. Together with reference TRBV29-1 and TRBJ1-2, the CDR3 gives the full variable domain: SAVISQKPSRDICQRGTSLTIQCQVDSQVTMMFWYRQQPGQSLTLIATANQGSEATYESGFVIDKFPISRPNLTFSTLTVSNMSPEDSSIYLCSVEGGTGPPWYGYTFGSGTRLTVV.

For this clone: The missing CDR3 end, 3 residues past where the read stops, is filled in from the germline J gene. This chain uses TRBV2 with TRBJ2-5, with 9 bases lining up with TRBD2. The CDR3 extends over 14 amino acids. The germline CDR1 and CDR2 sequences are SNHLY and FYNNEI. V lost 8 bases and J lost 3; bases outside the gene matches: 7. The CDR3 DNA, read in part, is TGTGCCAGCGGGCGGGGGGGCAGGGAAGAGACC. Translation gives CASGRGGREET. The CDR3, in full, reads CASGRGGREETQYF.